A single sample gave rise to the 8 T cell receptor beta chains below, sequenced in a study of Ad26.COV2.S vaccination and SARS-CoV-2 variants. Treatment denoted: roughly 19 received Ad26.COV2.S at low or high dose, single or two shots; a few received placebo; per-sample allocation not given. The study sampled participants on day 63 after the first vaccine or placebo injection. The repertoire was sequenced with immunoSEQ multiplex PCR; TCRdb's copy has only in-frame clones and lacks some. The sample carries just over 350,000 clones, about 85% recorded once. The source material was peripheral blood, sampled in a trial of Ad26.COV2.S vaccine versus placebo. These receptors were collected from a person aged 18 to 65 who received the Ad26.COV2.S COVID-19 vaccine or a placebo.

This clone has only a few counts. This sequence joins TRBV10-1 and TRBJ2-3; possible D gene TRBD2, 5 bases. Germline CDR1 WNHNN, CDR2 SYGVQD (reference sequence). Trimming removed 3 bases at V and 2 bases at J, with 12 bases between. The CDR3 sequence is 15 residues long. CDR3 loop: CASSDTAELTDTQYF. CDR3 DNA sequence: TGCGCCAGCAGTGACACAGCGGAACTCACAGATACGCAGTATTTT.

In its sample, this clone was seen many times. This chain's CDR3 is CASSRLSGGGTEAFF. The CDR3 DNA sequence: TGTGCCAGCAGCCGCCTATCGGGGGGAGGCACTGAAGCTTTCTTT. This chain joins TRBV3-1 (or the pseudogene TRBV3-2) and TRBJ1-1, with D maybe TRBD1 (5 bases). Trimming took 4 bases from V and 4 from J, leaving 16 bases between them. The CDR3 covers 15 residues. CDR1 and CDR2 from the germline V gene are LGHDT and YNNKEL (reference sequence).

This chain links TRBV7-2 with TRBJ2-2; 7 bases are a match to TRBD1. V dropped 6 bases and J dropped 0; count of bases not matched to a gene: 7. This CDR3 is built from 16 residues. Germline V gives CDR1 SGHTA, CDR2 FQGNSA. CDR3 bases: TGTGCCAGCAGTTTCCCGGGACAGACGAACACCGGGGAGCTGTTTTTT. It codes for CASSFPGQTNTGELFF.

About this clone itself: The junction departs from germline at one end; a sequencing error may be responsible. The gene calls are TRBV5-5 and TRBJ1-5; D may be TRBD1 (5 bases). CDR1 SGHKS and CDR2 YYEKEE come from the germline V gene (reference sequence). This CDR3 is 13 amino acids long. The CDR3 nucleotides are TGTGCCAGCAGCTGGGGGGAGAATCGGCCCCAGCATTTT. It specifies CASSWGENRPQHF.

This chain links TRBV14 with TRBJ2-5; 14 positions match TRBD2. V gave up 4 bases and J gave up 2 bases; unmatched junction bases: 3. Germline V gives CDR1 SGHDN, CDR2 FVKESK. The length of the CDR3 is 16 residues. CDR3 DNA sequence: TGTGCCAGCAGCCCCGGACTAGCGGGGGGACAAGAGACCCAGTACTTC. Translated: CASSPGLAGGQETQYF.

The chain joins TRBV7-2 to TRBJ2-7, with D possibly TRBD1 on 6 matching bases. The CDR3 is 18 amino acids. V dropped 2 bases and J dropped 2 bases, with 22 bases sitting between them. From germline, CDR1 is SGHTA and CDR2 FQGNSA. CDR3 sequence reads: CASSLMGALAAITYEQYF. DNA for the CDR3: TGTGCCAGCAGCTTAATGGGGGCGTTGGCGGCGATAACCTACGAGCAGTACTTC.

This clone was detected only a few times. The V gene is TRBV18, the J gene TRBJ1-2, with TRBD1 identical over 10 bases. Germline lookup yields CDR1 KGHSH and CDR2 LQKENI. The length of the CDR3 is 15 residues. The J segment lost 8 bases and the V segment lost 0 bases, leaving 6 bases of the junction unmatched. CDR3 DNA sequence: TGTGCCAGCTCACCACCGGGACAGGGGCGAGAGGGCTACACCTTC. This codes for CASSPPGQGREGYTF.

This rearrangement joins TRBV13 to TRBJ2-5, with TRBD2 identical over 11 bases. CDR1 and CDR2 (germline): PRHDT, FYEKMQ (reference sequence). CDR3 length: 15 residues. The junction had 6 bases not matched to a gene; V was cut back by 4 bases and J by 5 bases. In nucleotides, the CDR3 is TGTGCCAGCAGCTCCCGACTAGCGGGACGGGAGACCCAGTACTTC. This encodes CASSSRLAGRETQYF.